These 27 T cell receptor beta chains share one sample of origin, sequenced in a study of vaccination and CD4 T cells after COVID-19 (dated by TCRdb to the early 2020s). Read against the paper, the sample's treatment or condition label means: approximately nine-day PBMC culture with coronavirus spike peptide pools or control peptides (ViraFEST assay). Libraries were built with PCR. For sequencing, an Illumina iSeq 100 was employed. TCR sequencing of DNA from cultured CD4+ T cells used the Oncomine TCR Beta short-read assay at the Johns Hopkins FTIC core. TCRdb trimmed the raw reads at Q25, called clones with MiXCR and kept productive beta chains. Entries are consolidated by CDR3 protein sequence, retaining the most common genes and DNA. This sample lists around 8,300 distinct CDR3 sequences; 45% to 50% were detected once. The ten most abundant clones make up about 20% of the sample. Their recognized antigens are unknown.

Specimen: CD4+ T cells from blood, cultured in vitro. These receptors all come from a human donor who had recovered from COVID-19.

This clonotype was picked up a small number of times. The chain joins TRBV11-3 to TRBJ1-1; D is unresolved. CDR3 length equals 14 residues. Trimming cost V 1 base and J 1 base, with 7 bases left between them. The germline V gene encodes CDR1 SGHNT and CDR2 YENEEA. The CDR3 bases are TGTGCCAGCAGCTTAGGGGCCCCGAACACTGAAGCTTTCTTT. The encoded protein is CASSLGAPNTEAFF.

The chain combines TRBV7-9 with TRBJ1-2; possibly TRBD1 for D (6 bases). Germline V gene data show CDR1 as SEHNR and CDR2 as FQNEAQ (reference sequence). V shed 8 bases and J shed 6 bases, with 16 bases lying between them. There are 13 residues in the CDR3. CDR3 region: CASRYRAGDGYTF. The DNA of the CDR3 is TGTGCCAGCCGCTACAGGGCGGGAGATGGCTACACCTTC.

J is TRBJ2-1 and V is TRBV20-1, with D unresolved. V lost 1 base and J lost 7, with 5 bases in between. The germline V gene encodes CDR1 DFQATT and CDR2 SNEGSKA (reference sequence). The CDR3 is 11 amino acids. The CDR3 sequence: CSARAVNEQFF. The CDR3 DNA reads TGCAGTGCTAGAGCGGTAAATGAGCAGTTCTTC.

V is TRBV7-9 and J is TRBJ1-5, with unresolved D. The length of the CDR3 is 13 residues. CDR1 is SEHNR and CDR2 is FQNEAQ in the germline V gene (reference sequence). Trimming cost V 4 bases and J 4 bases, with 8 bases left between them. The chain's CDR3 is CASSSSGNQPQHF. DNA of the CDR3: TGTGCCAGCAGCTCCAGCGGTAATCAGCCCCAGCATTTT.

The rearrangement uses TRBV6-4 and TRBJ1-1, with a tentative D call TRBD1 (5 bases). V lost 3 bases and J lost 9, with 20 bases in between. The CDR3 loop spans 15 amino acids. CDR1 is MRHNA, CDR2 SNTAGT, per germline. Here the CDR3 reads CASSEEGSGIGKAFF. CDR3 nucleotide sequence: TGTGCCAGCAGTGAGGAGGGGTCCGGTATTGGGAAAGCTTTCTTT.

This clonotype was seen once. The CDR3 coding sequence is TGTGCCACGGACAGCTCTGGAAACACCATATATTTT. It encodes CATDSSGNTIYF. V usage is TRBV28 and J usage is TRBJ1-3; D perhaps matches TRBD1 (6 bases). Germline V CDR1 and CDR2: MDHEN, SYDVKM. V lost 10 bases to trimming and J lost 0 bases, with 7 bases between them. The CDR3 consists of 12 residues.

The rearrangement links TRBV7-8 to TRBJ1-1; 7 nucleotides line up with TRBD1. CDR1 and CDR2 from the germline V gene are SGHVS and FQNEAQ. With V trimmed by 2 bases and J by 5 bases, 5 bases remained unmatched. CDR3 length equals 14 residues. Here the CDR3 reads CASSLYRGTTEAFF. CDR3 DNA: TGTGCCAGCAGCTTATACAGGGGAACGACTGAAGCTTTCTTT.

The table lists this clonotype with a few counts. This rearrangement joins TRBV15 to TRBJ2-7, with 11 bases that match TRBD1. The CDR3 has 15 amino acids. From germline, CDR1 is LNHNV and CDR2 YYDKDF (reference sequence). Unmatched junction bases numbered 4, after V lost 3 bases and J lost 3 bases. The CDR3 loop reads CATSSPGTGGYEQYF. CDR3 bases: TGTGCCACCAGCAGTCCAGGGACAGGGGGCTACGAGCAGTACTTC.

This clonotype was seen a handful of times. V and J are TRBV18 and TRBJ2-5; D remains unclear. The CDR3 is 14 amino acids. Trimming took 4 bases from V and 1 from J, leaving 10 bases between them. Germline V lookup: CDR1 KGHSH, CDR2 LQKENI. CDR3 sequence reads: CASSQSRLQETQYF. The CDR3 DNA follows: TGTGCCAGCTCACAGTCGCGACTCCAAGAGACCCAGTACTTC.

The chain employs TRBV20-1 and TRBJ2-1; 8 bases agree with TRBD2. Germline CDR1 DFQATT, CDR2 SNEGSKA (reference sequence). The CDR3 has 13 amino acids. The ends lost 6 bases at V and 7 bases at J; junction bases unmatched: 8. CDR3 amino acids: CSASGGAANEQFF. CDR3 bases: TGCAGTGCCTCGGGGGGGGCCGCGAATGAGCAGTTCTTC.

The J gene is TRBJ2-3, the V gene TRBV7-2; no firm D call. V dropped 4 bases and J dropped 9 bases, with 11 bases sitting between them. This CDR3 region has 12 residues. Germline CDR1 reads SGHTA; CDR2 reads FQGNSA. The CDR3 region is CASSSEVGTQYF. CDR3 sequence (DNA): TGTGCCAGCAGCTCAGAAGTCGGGACGCAGTATTTT.

This chain links TRBV2 with TRBJ1-5, with D maybe TRBD1 (6 bases). V lost 1 base to trimming and J lost 4 bases, with 17 bases between them. Germline CDR1 and CDR2: SNHLY and FYNNEI. This CDR3 region has 17 residues. CDR3 DNA: TGTGCCAGCAGTGAAGGTGGTGGGGGGCTGGGGAATCAGCCCCAGCATTTT. This codes for CASSEGGGGLGNQPQHF.

The chain joins TRBV2 to TRBJ1-2; D possibly corresponds to TRBD1 (5 bases). CDR3 size: 16 residues. Germline V gene sequence: CDR1 SNHLY, CDR2 FYNNEI. V was pared by 3 bases and J by 4 bases, with 18 bases between. CDR3 sequence reads: CASSEGGGKGLYGYTF. The CDR3 bases are TGTGCCAGCAGTGAGGGGGGGGGAAAGGGGCTCTATGGCTACACCTTC.

This clonotype has only one observation. A much bigger clone sits one base away, suggesting this may be a read error. This rearrangement joins TRBV7-9 to TRBJ2-1; TRBD2 might be the D (5 bases). CDR1 is SEHNR and CDR2 is FQNEAQ in the germline V gene (reference sequence). The CDR3 is 17 residues long. The CDR3 here is CASSQDRLALPGNKQFF. CDR3 nucleotides: TGCGCCAGCAGCCAAGATCGATTAGCGCTCCCTGGGAATAAGCAGTTCTTC.

The chain is built from TRBV24-1 and TRBJ2-7; D is perhaps TRBD1 (6 bases). Trimming cost V 8 bases and J 2 bases, with 12 bases left between them. Germline assignment: CDR1 KGHDR and CDR2 SFDVKD. The CDR3 totals 13 residues. CDR3 DNA sequence: TGTGCCACCACAATGGGACACACCTACGAGCAGTACTTC. This encodes CATTMGHTYEQYF.

The chain links TRBV7-2 to TRBJ2-7; 8 bases align to TRBD1. This CDR3 is built from 14 residues. V lost 5 bases to trimming and J lost 4 bases; unmatched junction nucleotides: 7. Germline V gene lookup returns CDR1 SGHTA and CDR2 FQGNSA. This CDR3 is CASSPDRGGYEQYF. The CDR3 nucleotides are TGTGCCAGCAGCCCCGACAGGGGTGGATACGAGCAGTACTTC.

The V gene is TRBV6-2 or TRBV6-3, the J gene TRBJ2-3; D unclear. This CDR3 contains 12 residues. Trimming stripped 6 bases from V and 6 bases from J, with 10 bases between. CDR1 and CDR2 (germline): MNHEY, SVGEGT. The chain's CDR3 is CASSNRRDTQYF. In nucleotides, the CDR3 is TGTGCCAGCAGCAATAGAAGGGATACGCAGTATTTT.

This clonotype appeared a few times. This chain connects TRBV6-2 or TRBV6-3 to TRBJ2-4; 8 bases are a match to TRBD1. This CDR3 spans 15 amino acids. Germline lookup yields CDR1 MNHEY and CDR2 SVGEGT. J gave up 1 base and V 5 bases, and 4 bases lay outside the gene matches. CDR3 nucleotide sequence: TGTGCCAGCAGTCAGGGGGCCTGGGCCAAAAACATTCAGTACTTC. Its protein is CASSQGAWAKNIQYF.

The chain employs TRBV12-3 or TRBV12-4 and TRBJ2-7; possible D gene TRBD1, 5 bases. Trimming removed 3 bases from V and 3 bases from J, with 12 bases in between. This CDR3 has 14 residues. CDR3 DNA sequence: TGTGCCAGCAGTTTTACTGACAGAAGCTACGAGCAGTACTTC. This encodes CASSFTDRSYEQYF.

The chain couples TRBV20-1 to TRBJ1-5, with a weak D call TRBD1 (5 bases). The CDR3 has 16 residues. Germline CDR1 reads DFQATT; CDR2 reads SNEGSKA (reference sequence). Trimming shortened V by 0 bases and J by 0 bases, and 12 bases separated the two germline ends. This CDR3 reads CSARDGAGYSNQPQHF. The CDR3 bases are TGCAGTGCTAGAGATGGGGCGGGCTATAGCAATCAGCCCCAGCATTTT.

This clonotype was seen more than once but under ten times. This chain uses TRBV27 with TRBJ2-3; tentative D call: TRBD1 (5 bases). The germline CDR1 and CDR2 sequences are MNHEY and SMNVEV (reference sequence). CDR3 length: 13 residues. V lost 6 bases to trimming and J lost 1 base, with 8 bases between them. The chain's CDR3 is CASRQDRTDTQYF. In DNA, the CDR3 is TGTGCCAGCAGACAGGATCGCACAGATACGCAGTATTTT.

The chain is built from TRBV6-2 or TRBV6-3 and TRBJ2-3; 9 nucleotides agree with TRBD2. With V trimmed by 7 bases and J by 4 bases, 15 bases remained unmatched. Germline V lookup: CDR1 MNHEY, CDR2 SVGEGT. This CDR3 is 17 amino acids long. CDR3 nucleotide sequence: TGTGCCAGCACCAGCCGGGGTAGCGGGAGATATGCAGATACGCAGTATTTT. It specifies CASTSRGSGRYADTQYF.

The chain links TRBV10-1 to TRBJ1-2; D is unresolved. From germline, CDR1 is WNHNN and CDR2 SYGVQD (reference sequence). The CDR3 loop spans 14 amino acids. The ends were cut back, 7 bases at V and 0 bases at J, with 12 bases in the middle. CDR3 nucleotide sequence: TGCGCCAGCACTGCGGACGGAGCTAACTATGGCTACACCTTC. Encoded protein: CASTADGANYGYTF.

The chain joins TRBV11-3 to TRBJ2-3, with TRBD1 matching 8 bases. This CDR3 is built from 16 residues. The V gene end was trimmed by 5 bases and the J gene end by 2 bases; junction bases not matched to a gene: 9. Germline CDR1 SGHNT, CDR2 YENEEA. For the CDR3, the DNA is TGTGCCAGCAGCCTCAGGGACAGGAGCTACACAGATACGCAGTATTTT. Its protein product is CASSLRDRSYTDTQYF.

The chain carries TRBV6-1 and TRBJ2-7; 11 bases match TRBD1. Germline trimming cut 8 bases from V and 7 bases from J; bases unmatched to any gene: 10. This CDR3 is built from 14 residues. Germline V CDR1 and CDR2: MNHNS, SASEGT. CDR3 nucleotides: TGTGCCAGCCGCGGACAGGGGGCGAGGGAGGAGCAGTACTTC. It is translated as CASRGQGAREEQYF.

CDR3 region: CASSQGNYGYTF. CDR3 in DNA: TGCGCCAGCAGCCAGGGGAACTATGGCTACACCTTC. The V gene is TRBV4-3, the J gene TRBJ1-2; D gene ambiguous. This CDR3 has 12 amino acids. Germline V gives CDR1 LGHNA, CDR2 YSLEER. Trimming cost V 3 bases and J 2 bases, with 4 bases left between them.

This clonotype is termed medium-sized. The J gene is TRBJ2-1, the V gene TRBV18; 9 nucleotides match TRBD1. Looked up from germline, CDR1 is KGHSH and CDR2 is LQKENI. V trimming: 3 bases; J trimming: 5 bases; junction bases outside the gene matches: 5. This CDR3 has 15 amino acids. The CDR3 loop is CASSPDRGGDNEQFF. The DNA of the CDR3 is TGTGCCAGCTCACCGGACAGGGGCGGTGACAATGAGCAGTTCTTC.